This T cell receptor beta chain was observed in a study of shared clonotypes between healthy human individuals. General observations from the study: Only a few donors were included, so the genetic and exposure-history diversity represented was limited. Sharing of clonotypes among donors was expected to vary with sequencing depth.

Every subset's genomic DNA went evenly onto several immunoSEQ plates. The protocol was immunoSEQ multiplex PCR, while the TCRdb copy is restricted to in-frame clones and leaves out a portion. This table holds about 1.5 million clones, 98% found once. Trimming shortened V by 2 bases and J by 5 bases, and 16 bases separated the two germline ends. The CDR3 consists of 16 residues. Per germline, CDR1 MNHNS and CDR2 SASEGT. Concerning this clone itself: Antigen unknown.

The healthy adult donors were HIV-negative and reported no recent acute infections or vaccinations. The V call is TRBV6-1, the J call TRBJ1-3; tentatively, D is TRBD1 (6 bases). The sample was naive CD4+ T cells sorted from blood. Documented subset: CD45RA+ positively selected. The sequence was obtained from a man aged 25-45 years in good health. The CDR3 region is CASSELTGGLRNTIYF. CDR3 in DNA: TGTGCCAGCAGTGAACTGACAGGCGGCCTAAGAAACACCATATATTTT.